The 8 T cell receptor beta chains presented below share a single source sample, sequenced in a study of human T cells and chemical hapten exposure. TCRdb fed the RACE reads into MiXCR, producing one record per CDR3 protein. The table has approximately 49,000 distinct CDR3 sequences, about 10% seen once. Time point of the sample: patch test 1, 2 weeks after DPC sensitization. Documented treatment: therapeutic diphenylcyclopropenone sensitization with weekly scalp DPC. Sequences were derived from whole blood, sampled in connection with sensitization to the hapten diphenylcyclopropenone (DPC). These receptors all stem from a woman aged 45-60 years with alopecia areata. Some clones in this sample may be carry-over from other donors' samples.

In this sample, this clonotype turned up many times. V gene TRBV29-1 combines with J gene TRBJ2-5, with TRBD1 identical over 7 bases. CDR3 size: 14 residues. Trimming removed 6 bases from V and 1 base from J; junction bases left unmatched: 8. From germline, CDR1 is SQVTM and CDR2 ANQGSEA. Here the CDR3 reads CSVRPGTAQETQYF. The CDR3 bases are TGCAGCGTGAGGCCCGGGACAGCCCAAGAGACCCAGTACTTC.

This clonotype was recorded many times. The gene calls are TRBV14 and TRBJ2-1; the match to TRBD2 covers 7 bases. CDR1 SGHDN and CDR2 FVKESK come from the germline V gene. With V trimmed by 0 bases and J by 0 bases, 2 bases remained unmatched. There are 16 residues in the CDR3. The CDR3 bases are TGTGCCAGCAGCCAAGATAGGGAGGGCTCCTACAATGAGCAGTTCTTC. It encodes CASSQDREGSYNEQFF.

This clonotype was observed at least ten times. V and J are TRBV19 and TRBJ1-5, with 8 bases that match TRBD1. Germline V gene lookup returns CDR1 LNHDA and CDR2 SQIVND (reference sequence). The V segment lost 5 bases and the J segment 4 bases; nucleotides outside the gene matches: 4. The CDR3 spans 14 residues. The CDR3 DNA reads TGTGCCAGTAGTGGGACAGGCGGGAATCAGCCCCAGCATTTT. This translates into CASSGTGGNQPQHF. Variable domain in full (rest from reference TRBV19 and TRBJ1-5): DGGITQSPKYLFRKEGQNVTLSCEQNLNHDAMYWYRQDPGQGLRLIYYSQIVNDFQKGDIAEGYSVSREKKESFPLTVTSAQKNPTAFYLCASSGTGGNQPQHFGDGTRLSIL.

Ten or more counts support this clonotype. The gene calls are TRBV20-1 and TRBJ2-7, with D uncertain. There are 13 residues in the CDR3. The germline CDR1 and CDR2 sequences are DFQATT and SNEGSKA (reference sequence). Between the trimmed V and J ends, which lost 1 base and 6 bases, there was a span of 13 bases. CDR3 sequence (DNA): TGCAGTGCTAGAGGTCGGGTGGATTTCGAGCAGTACTTC. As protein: CSARGRVDFEQYF.

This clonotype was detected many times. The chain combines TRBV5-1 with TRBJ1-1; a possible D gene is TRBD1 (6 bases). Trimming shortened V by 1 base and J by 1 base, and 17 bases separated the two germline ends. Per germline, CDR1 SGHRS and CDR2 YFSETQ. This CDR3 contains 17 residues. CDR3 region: CASSLSGALRSNTEAFF. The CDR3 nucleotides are TGCGCCAGCAGCTTGTCGGGGGCGTTGAGATCGAACACTGAAGCTTTCTTT.

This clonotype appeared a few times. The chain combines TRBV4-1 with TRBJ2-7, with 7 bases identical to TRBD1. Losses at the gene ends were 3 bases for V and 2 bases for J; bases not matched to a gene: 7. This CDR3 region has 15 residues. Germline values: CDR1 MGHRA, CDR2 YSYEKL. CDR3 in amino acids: CASSQTTGQTYEQYF. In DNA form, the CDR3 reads TGCGCCAGCAGCCAGACAACGGGACAGACCTACGAGCAGTACTTC.

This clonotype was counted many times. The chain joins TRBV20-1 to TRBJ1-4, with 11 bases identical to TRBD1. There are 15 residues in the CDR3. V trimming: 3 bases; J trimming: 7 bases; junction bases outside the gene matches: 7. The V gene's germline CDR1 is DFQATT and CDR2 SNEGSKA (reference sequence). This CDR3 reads CSASPGGQGVEKLFF. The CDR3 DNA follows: TGCAGTGCTAGCCCGGGGGGACAGGGGGTTGAAAAACTGTTTTTT.

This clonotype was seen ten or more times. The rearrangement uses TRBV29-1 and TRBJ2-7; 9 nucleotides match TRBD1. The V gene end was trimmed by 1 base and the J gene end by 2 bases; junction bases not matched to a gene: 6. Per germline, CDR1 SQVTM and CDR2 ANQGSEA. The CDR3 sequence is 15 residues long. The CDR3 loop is CSVEVPGQGPYEQYF. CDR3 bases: TGCAGCGTTGAAGTCCCGGGACAGGGCCCCTACGAGCAGTACTTC.